Given below is one TCR beta chain in context. A read error may be the cause here, since a much bigger clone is one base away. This sample was included in a study of CD8 T cells in ankylosing spondylitis. In TCRdb, the 5' RACE reads were re-called with MiXCR into one record per CDR3 protein. This repertoire shows 310,000 or so distinct CDR3 sequences, about 19% found once; its top ten account for roughly 8%. This receptor was obtained from a male donor with ankylosing spondylitis or in good health (not recorded which). Sequencing used blood, either unsorted or a sorted T cell fraction (not recorded which).

The CDR3 sequence is CAGSLEVGDTAPNTF. Written as DNA, the CDR3 is TGCGCCGGCAGCTTGGAGGTCGGGGACACGGCTCCCAACACCTTC. The chain links TRBV5-1 to TRBJ1-2; tentatively, D is TRBD1 (6 bases). Germline CDR1 SGHRS, CDR2 YFSETQ. The CDR3 covers 15 residues.